Each of the 11 T cell receptor beta chains below was sequenced from the same sample in a study of T-cell memory formation after mild COVID-19. TCRdb passed the 5' RACE reads through MiXCR, listing each CDR3 protein once. The data contain around 120,000 distinct CDR3 sequences, about 17% of them singletons. Material: PBMCs or a T cell subset sorted from them (not recorded which). These receptor sequences come from an adult woman who had mild COVID-19 (a few samples of this study predate the infection). Cell type and time point are not known.

This chain connects TRBV12-3 or TRBV12-4 to TRBJ1-4, with TRBD1 matching over 8 bases. V shed 5 bases and J 5 bases; nucleotides not matched to a gene: 7. The length of the CDR3 is 15 residues. The CDR3 DNA reads as TGTGCCAGCAGTGGACGGACAGGGCTAAATGAAAAACTGTTTTTT. Translated: CASSGRTGLNEKLFF.

This clonotype occurred a few times. J is TRBJ2-5 and V is TRBV7-9; 11 bases map to TRBD2. CDR3 length: 15 amino acids. CDR1 and CDR2 (germline): SEHNR, FQNEAQ (reference sequence). V shed 4 bases and J 2 bases; nucleotides not matched to a gene: 3. CDR3 nucleotides: TGTGCCAGCAGCTATACTAGCGGGGGTCAAGAGACCCAGTACTTC. Translated: CASSYTSGGQETQYF.

This clonotype was counted only a few times. V is TRBV4-1 and J is TRBJ2-5, with D tentatively TRBD2 (7 bases). The CDR3 is 17 amino acids. Trimming removed 1 base at V and 5 bases at J, with 20 bases between. In germline, CDR1 is MGHRA, CDR2 YSYEKL. CDR3 DNA: TGCGCCAGCAGCCAAGGGGTTCCGGGGGGCCAGGGGGAGACCCAGTACTTC. Translation gives CASSQGVPGGQGETQYF.

A few counts support this clonotype. The chain uses TRBV12-3 or TRBV12-4 and TRBJ2-7; no clear D. There are 12 residues in the CDR3. Trimming shortened V by 3 bases and J by 5 bases, and 8 bases separated the two germline ends. The CDR3 protein is CASSLTGDEQYF. The CDR3 nucleotides read TGTGCCAGCAGTTTGACCGGCGACGAGCAGTACTTC.

The rearrangement links TRBV11-2 to TRBJ2-3; a possible D gene is TRBD2 (6 bases). The V gene's germline CDR1 is SGHAT and CDR2 FQNNGV. Trimming removed 1 base at V and 1 base at J, with 9 bases between. The CDR3 is 15 amino acids. DNA for the CDR3: TGTGCCAGCAGCTTAGGACGGAGGGGCACAGATACGCAGTATTTT. Amino acids: CASSLGRRGTDTQYF.

This clonotype has ten or more counts. This chain connects TRBV5-1 to TRBJ2-3; D is uncertain. V was shortened by 0 bases and J by 4 bases, with 3 bases between the two germline ends. The CDR3 spans 12 residues. Germline assignment: CDR1 SGHRS and CDR2 YFSETQ. The CDR3 here is CASSLGSDTQYF. The CDR3 nucleotides are TGCGCCAGCAGCTTGGGATCAGATACGCAGTATTTT.

Regarding this clonotype: One end of the junction is discordant with germline, which a read error may explain. This sequence joins TRBV5-6 and TRBJ1-4; D is undetermined. The CDR3 has 18 amino acids. Germline assignment: CDR1 SGHDT and CDR2 YYEEEE. The CDR3 protein is CACSLKFIERQEGEKLFF. The CDR3 DNA follows: TGTGCCTGCAGCTTGAAGTTCATAGAAAGGCAGGAGGGTGAAAAACTGTTTTTT.

This clonotype is a singleton in its sample. The V and J genes are TRBV4-1 and TRBJ2-1; 7 positions match TRBD2. Germline loops: CDR1 MGHRA, CDR2 YSYEKL. Trimming at V came to 0 bases and at J to 7 bases, leaving 9 bases not matched to a gene. This CDR3 has 16 residues. The CDR3 DNA reads TGCGCCAGCAGCCAAGATTTCGTCACCGGGAGGAATGAGCAGTTCTTC. It specifies CASSQDFVTGRNEQFF.

This clonotype was picked up a small number of times. This chain links TRBV10-2 with TRBJ1-2; 7 positions match TRBD1. CDR1 WSHSY and CDR2 SAAADI come from the germline V gene. The CDR3 has 15 residues. Trimming removed 4 bases from V and 5 bases from J; junction bases left unmatched: 10. CDR3 coding DNA: TGCGCCAGCAGTGGATACAGGGGAACGGGGTATGGCTACACCTTC. It yields the protein CASSGYRGTGYGYTF.

This chain links TRBV12-3 or TRBV12-4 with TRBJ2-7; D call uncertain. The CDR3 runs to 13 residues. V shed 6 bases and J shed 4 bases, with 13 bases lying between them. CDR3 residues: CASSPSRLYEQYF. CDR3 coding DNA: TGTGCCAGCAGCCCTAGTCGCTTGTACGAGCAGTACTTC.

This clonotype appeared a few times. This chain joins TRBV6-5 and TRBJ1-2; D gene unclear. The CDR3 spans 13 residues. Germline V gene sequence: CDR1 MNHEY, CDR2 SVGAGI. V was clipped by 4 bases and J by 4 bases, with 10 bases between them. In DNA, the CDR3 is TGTGCCAGCAGTTTCGAGGGCCGCTATGGCTACACCTTC. It specifies CASSFEGRYGYTF.